The rows below give T cell receptor beta chains drawn from one sample of a study of T cell responses to AZD1222 COVID-19 vaccine. Some clones are missing from TCRdb's copy, which holds only in-frame ones; the method was immunoSEQ multiplex PCR. The table has around 100,000 clones, about 90% seen once. The material was peripheral blood, obtained on day 0 of AZD1222 vaccination. The receptors originated from an adult in good health. Each CDR3 is given with its conserved first and last residue. The order of the fields is J gene, D gene, clone size, V gene, CDR3 DNA, CDR3 protein. D genes are given only for firm matches. Only some rows state a clone size, as once, few, many or a class for expanded clones.

>TRBJ1-4|.|.|TRBV7-9
TGTGCCAGCAGCTTGCAGGTTGGGGAAAAACTGTTTTTT
CASSLQVGEKLFF
>TRBJ1-6|TRBD1|.|TRBV6-5
TGTGCCAGCCGACAGGGTGATTCACCCCTCCACTTT
CASRQGDSPLHF
>TRBJ2-5|.|once|TRBV12-3/TRBV12-4
TGTGCCAGCAGTTTAGGGGGGATCGGGACCCAGTACTTC
CASSLGGIGTQYF
>TRBJ1-2|.|once|TRBV18
TGTGCCAGCTCCGCACTAAAAGAACCCTATGGCTACACCTTC
CASSALKEPYGYTF
>TRBJ1-2|TRBD1|.|TRBV9
TGTGCCAGCAACCGGGACAGGGACTATGGCTACACCTTC
CASNRDRDYGYTF
>TRBJ1-1|.|.|TRBV7-2
TGTGCCAGCAGCTCAAGGGGGGGCGCGGGGACTGAAGCTTTCTTT
CASSSRGGAGTEAFF
>TRBJ2-1|.|.|TRBV9
TGTGCCAGCTCCGGAAGGGGGGGGACCTACAATGAGCAGTTCTTC
CASSGRGGTYNEQFF
>TRBJ1-2|.|.|TRBV12-3/TRBV12-4
TGTGCCAGCAGCCTAGAACAGGGCTATGGCTACACCTTC
CASSLEQGYGYTF
>TRBJ1-2|.|.|TRBV6-2/TRBV6-3
TGTGCCAGCAGCATCGGGACCCGGAGGGGCTACACCTTC
CASSIGTRRGYTF
>TRBJ2-4|TRBD2|.|TRBV28
TGTGCCAGCACCAGCCCCAGTAGCGGGGGAAACAAAAACATTCAGTACTTC
CASTSPSSGGNKNIQYF
>TRBJ1-1|.|.|TRBV19
TGTGCCACTAGGAGACAGGAACTGGGTGAAGCTTTCTTT
CATRRQELGEAFF
>TRBJ2-1|.|few|TRBV28
TGTGCCAGCAGTTTCCTCAGGGATGGCTACAATGAGCAGTTCTTC
CASSFLRDGYNEQFF
>TRBJ1-6|.|.|TRBV19
TGTGCCAGTAGTATAGCAGGGGCTCATTCACCCCTCCACTTT
CASSIAGAHSPLHF
>TRBJ1-1|.|.|TRBV2
TGTGCCAGCAGTGGGACGGGGGCGGCTGAAGCTTTCTTT
CASSGTGAAEAFF
>TRBJ1-5|TRBD1|few|TRBV24-1
TGTGCCACCAGTGACCGGGGTTCTCGACAGGGCCATCAGCCCCAGCATTTT
CATSDRGSRQGHQPQHF
>TRBJ1-6|.|few|TRBV9
TGTGCCAGCAGCCTGGACGCCGGAGGTCCACCCCTCCACTTT
CASSLDAGGPPLHF
>TRBJ1-1|.|.|TRBV28
TGTGCCAGCAGTGACCTCGGGGGGCCGAACACTGAAGCTTTCTTT
CASSDLGGPNTEAFF
>TRBJ2-1|TRBD2|.|TRBV4-3
TGCGCCAGCAGCCAAGGACTAGCGGTAGAGCAGTTCTTC
CASSQGLAVEQFF
>TRBJ1-1|.|.|TRBV11-2
TGTGCCAGCAGCCGAGGAGCGGTAGGGGTGGATTCCTCTGAAGCTTTCTTT
CASSRGAVGVDSSEAFF
>TRBJ1-5|.|once|TRBV10-3
TGTGCCATCAGGGGGGGGCCTAATCAGCCCCAGCATTTT
CAIRGGPNQPQHF
>TRBJ2-1|TRBD2|.|TRBV5-1
TGCGCCAGCAGCTCCCGTTTAGCCGGGGGGGAGAATGAGCAGTTCTTC
CASSSRLAGGENEQFF
>TRBJ2-5|.|.|TRBV5-1
TGCGCCAGCAGCTTGTGGAAGACCCAGTACTTC
CASSLWKTQYF
>TRBJ1-2|TRBD1|.|TRBV7-2
TGTGCCAGCAGCCCCTGGACAGGAAACTATGGCTACACCTTC
CASSPWTGNYGYTF
>TRBJ1-5|.|.|TRBV21-1
TGTGCCAGCTGGCAAAAGGACAGGGGCAATCAGCCCCAGCATTTT
CASWQKDRGNQPQHF
>TRBJ1-4|.|once|TRBV3-1/TRBV3-2
TGTGCCAGCAGCCTTTCAAGTGAAAAACTGTTTTTT
CASSLSSEKLFF
>TRBJ1-5|.|.|TRBV27
TGTGCCAGTCGGGGGAGCAATCAGCCCCAGCATTTT
CASRGSNQPQHF
>TRBJ1-1|.|.|TRBV24-1
TGTGCCACCAGTGTACAGCTTGGGGGTACGGCTTTCTTT
CATSVQLGGTAFF
>TRBJ2-1|.|.|TRBV7-2
TGTGCCAGCAGCCCCAGGTTTGTCAACTACAATGAGCAGTTCTTC
CASSPRFVNYNEQFF
>TRBJ2-3|.|.|TRBV29-1
TGCAGCGCCGGTGGGACTCCTGGGGTAGATACGCAGTATTTT
CSAGGTPGVDTQYF
>TRBJ2-5|TRBD2|.|TRBV7-2
TGTGCCAGCAGCCGGGGACTAGCGGGGGCCTTTGACGAGACCCAGTACTTC
CASSRGLAGAFDETQYF
>TRBJ2-7|.|.|TRBV20-1
TGCAGTGCTAGTCTGGGGCAGGAGGACTACGAGCAGTACTTC
CSASLGQEDYEQYF
>TRBJ1-6|TRBD1|.|TRBV18
TGTGCCAGCTCAGCCGGGACAGGAGGGGGGGGAATTTCACCCCTCCACTTT
CASSAGTGGGGISPLHF
>TRBJ1-1|TRBD1|once|TRBV7-3
TGTGCCAGCAGCCCGCAGGGGGTCACTGAAGCTTTCTTT
CASSPQGVTEAFF
>TRBJ2-3|.|.|TRBV10-2
TGCGCCAGCAGTGTACCCACAGATACGCAGTATTTT
CASSVPTDTQYF
>TRBJ1-2|.|.|TRBV27
TGTGCCAGCTCCGGGAACGGGGGACGGTATGGCTACACCTTC
CASSGNGGRYGYTF
>TRBJ2-1|TRBD1|.|TRBV11-3
TGTGCCAGCAGCCCCAACAGGGGGCAATTTTCTAAGCAGTTCTTC
CASSPNRGQFSKQFF
>TRBJ1-1|.|.|TRBV7-2
TGTGCCAGCAGGTTACAGGGTGGCACTGAAGCTTTCTTT
CASRLQGGTEAFF
>TRBJ2-1|.|.|TRBV11-2
TGTGCCAGCAGCCCCGAAGGACTGTACAATGAGCAGTTCTTC
CASSPEGLYNEQFF
>TRBJ1-2|TRBD1|once|TRBV5-6
TGTGCCAGCAGCGTTGGTGAGGGGGCTGGAGGCTACACCTTC
CASSVGEGAGGYTF
>TRBJ2-7|TRBD1|.|TRBV5-1
TGCGCCAGCAGCTTGACCCAGGGGGCCAACTACGAGCAGTACTTC
CASSLTQGANYEQYF
>TRBJ2-7|TRBD1|.|TRBV5-1
TGCGCCAGCAGCTTGGCCGGGACAGGGTACTACGAGCAGTACTTC
CASSLAGTGYYEQYF
>TRBJ1-1|.|.|TRBV19
TGTGCCAGTAGTATCGTCACTGAAGCTTTCTTT
CASSIVTEAFF
>TRBJ1-2|.|.|TRBV29-1
TGCAGCGTGGGAGGACAACTACCTCAGCAGGGCTACACCTTC
CSVGGQLPQQGYTF
>TRBJ2-7|TRBD1|.|TRBV10-3
TGTGCCATCAGGAGCCGGGACAGGGAGAACGAGCAGTACTTC
CAIRSRDRENEQYF
>TRBJ1-1|.|.|TRBV6-1
TGTGCCAGCAGTGAAGGAGAGGGACCCGCACCTTTCTTT
CASSEGEGPAPFF
>TRBJ1-2|.|.|TRBV6-5
TGTGCCAGCTTCTGGGATAACTATGGCTACACCTTC
CASFWDNYGYTF
>TRBJ1-2|.|.|TRBV3-1/TRBV3-2
TGTGCCAGCAGCCAAGATGTCCAGGGAGGCTATGGCTACACCTTC
CASSQDVQGGYGYTF
>TRBJ2-5|TRBD2|.|TRBV3-1/TRBV3-2
TGTGCCAGCAGCCATGCGGGGGGCCAAGAGACCCAGTACTTC
CASSHAGGQETQYF
>TRBJ1-6|TRBD1|.|TRBV10-3
TGTGCCATCAGTGCCCCCGGACAGGGCAATTCACCCCTCCACTTT
CAISAPGQGNSPLHF
>TRBJ2-7|TRBD2|.|TRBV6-1
TGTGCCAGCAGTCCTAGCGGGGGGTGGGAGCAGTACTTC
CASSPSGGWEQYF
>TRBJ1-4|TRBD1|.|TRBV19
TGTGCCAGTAGTGGGACAGCTGCAACTAATGAAAAACTGTTTTTT
CASSGTAATNEKLFF
>TRBJ2-1|.|.|TRBV5-1
TGCGCCAGCAGCTTGGGAGGGTTCTTTTCGAATGAGCAGTTCTTC
CASSLGGFFSNEQFF
>TRBJ2-3|TRBD2|.|TRBV2
TGTGCCAGCAGTGAAGCGGAGACTAGCGGGGTCGTCACAGATACGCAGTATTTT
CASSEAETSGVVTDTQYF